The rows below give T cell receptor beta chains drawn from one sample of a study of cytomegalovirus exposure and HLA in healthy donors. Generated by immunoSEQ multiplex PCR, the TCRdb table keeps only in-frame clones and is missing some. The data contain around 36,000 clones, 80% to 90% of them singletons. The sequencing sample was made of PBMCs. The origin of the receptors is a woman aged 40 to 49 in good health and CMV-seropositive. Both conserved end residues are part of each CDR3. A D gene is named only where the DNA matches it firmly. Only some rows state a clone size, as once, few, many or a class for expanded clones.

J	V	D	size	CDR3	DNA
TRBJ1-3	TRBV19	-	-	CAASQGPGNTIYF	TGTGCTGCCTCCCAGGGGCCTGGAAACACCATATATTTT
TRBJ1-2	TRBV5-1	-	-	CASSLGRDGGYTF	TGCGCCAGCAGCTTGGGCAGGGATGGTGGCTACACCTTC
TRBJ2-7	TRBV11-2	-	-	CASSPAGDPYEQYF	TGTGCCAGCAGCCCGGCAGGGGATCCCTACGAGCAGTACTTC
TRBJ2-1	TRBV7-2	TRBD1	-	CASSQRQGPPSYNEQFF	TGTGCCAGCAGCCAACGACAGGGGCCGCCGTCCTACAATGAGCAGTTCTTC
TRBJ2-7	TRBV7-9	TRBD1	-	CASSLEGQPWHEQYF	TGTGCCAGCAGCTTAGAGGGACAGCCCTGGCACGAGCAGTACTTC
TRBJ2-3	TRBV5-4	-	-	CASSLPRGTDTQYF	TGTGCCAGCAGCTTACCCAGGGGCACAGATACGCAGTATTTT
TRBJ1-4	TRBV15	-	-	CATSRDQGLGEKLFF	TGTGCCACCAGCAGAGATCAGGGGTTAGGGGAAAAACTGTTTTTT
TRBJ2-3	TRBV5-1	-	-	CASSLGGDSTDTQYF	TGCGCCAGCAGCTTGGGGGGAGATAGCACAGATACGCAGTATTTT
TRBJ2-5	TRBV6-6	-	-	CASSYSGRGRETQYF	TGTGCCAGCAGTTACTCGGGGCGGGGTCGGGAGACCCAGTACTTC
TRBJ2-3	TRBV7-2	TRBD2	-	CASSLGGGPTDTQYF	TGTGCCAGCAGCTTGGGCGGGGGACCCACAGATACGCAGTATTTT
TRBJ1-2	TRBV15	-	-	CATSQSLVDGYTF	TGTGCCACCAGCCAATCTCTAGTCGATGGCTACACCTTC
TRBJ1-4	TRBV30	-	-	CAWSARGGNEKLFF	TGTGCCTGGAGCGCACGCGGGGGGAATGAAAAACTGTTTTTT
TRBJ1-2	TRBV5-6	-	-	CASSLDRALSYGYTF	TGTGCCAGCAGCTTGGACAGGGCACTTTCCTATGGCTACACCTTC
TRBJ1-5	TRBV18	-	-	CASSSADRAINQPQHF	TGTGCCAGCTCATCAGCCGATCGAGCGATAAATCAGCCCCAGCATTTT
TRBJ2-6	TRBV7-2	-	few	CASSLARRTFSSGANVLTF	TGTGCCAGCAGCTTAGCCCGGAGGACCTTCAGCTCTGGGGCCAACGTCCTGACTTTC
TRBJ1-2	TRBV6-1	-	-	CASSGTTDYGYTF	TGTGCCAGTAGTGGGACAACCGACTATGGCTACACCTTC
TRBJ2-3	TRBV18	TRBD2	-	CASSLAQRGITDTQYF	TGTGCCAGCTCACTCGCCCAGCGGGGGATCACAGATACGCAGTATTTT
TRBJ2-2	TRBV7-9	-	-	CASSARTASIYTGELFF	TGTGCCAGCAGCGCCAGGACAGCATCCATCTACACCGGGGAGCTGTTTTTT
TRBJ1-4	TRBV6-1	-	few	CASSEGQGEEKLFF	TGTGCCAGCAGTGAAGGCCAGGGTGAAGAAAAACTGTTTTTT
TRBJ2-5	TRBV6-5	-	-	CASSYSNGGETQYF	TGTGCCAGCAGTTACTCGAACGGGGGAGAGACCCAGTACTTC
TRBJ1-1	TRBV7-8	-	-	CASSHNTGNEAFF	TGTGCCAGCAGCCATAATACAGGGAACGAAGCTTTCTTT
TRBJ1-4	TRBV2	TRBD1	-	CASSEPTGTGNEKLFF	TGTGCCAGCAGTGAACCCACCGGGACAGGGAATGAAAAACTGTTTTTT
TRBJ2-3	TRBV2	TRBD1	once	CASRIQGSGADTQYF	TGTGCCAGCAGAATACAGGGGAGTGGTGCAGATACGCAGTATTTT
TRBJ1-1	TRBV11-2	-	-	CASSFFMETEAFF	TGTGCCAGCAGCTTCTTTATGGAGACTGAAGCTTTCTTT
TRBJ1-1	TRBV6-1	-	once	CASSEFTGNSEAFF	TGTGCCAGCAGTGAATTTACAGGGAACTCTGAAGCTTTCTTT
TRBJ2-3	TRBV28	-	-	CASSRPSGTDTQYF	TGTGCCAGCAGCAGACCTTCAGGGACAGATACGCAGTATTTT
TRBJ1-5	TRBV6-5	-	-	CASSYTGLSNQPQHF	TGTGCCAGCAGTTACACGGGACTCAGCAATCAGCCCCAGCATTTT
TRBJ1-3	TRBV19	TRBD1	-	CASSISGTAGNTIYF	TGTGCCAGTAGTATATCTGGGACAGCTGGAAACACCATATATTTT
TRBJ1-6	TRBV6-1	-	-	CASRGTLNSPLHF	TGTGCCAGCAGAGGGACATTAAATTCACCCCTCCACTTT
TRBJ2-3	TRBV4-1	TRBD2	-	CASSLSSGGEFTDTQYF	TGCGCCAGCAGCCTCTCTAGCGGGGGAGAGTTCACAGATACGCAGTATTTT
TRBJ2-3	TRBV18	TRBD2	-	CASSPGLAGTDTQYF	TGTGCCAGCTCGCCCGGACTAGCGGGGACAGATACGCAGTATTTT
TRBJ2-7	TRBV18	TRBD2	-	CASSPTSGGVYEQYF	TGTGCCAGCTCACCGACTAGCGGGGGGGTCTACGAGCAGTACTTC
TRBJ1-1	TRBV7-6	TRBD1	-	CASSNRDRTTEAFF	TGTGCCAGCAGCAACCGGGACAGGACCACTGAAGCTTTCTTT
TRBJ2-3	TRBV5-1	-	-	CASRYGAYTQYF	TGCGCCAGCAGATATGGGGCTTATACGCAGTATTTT
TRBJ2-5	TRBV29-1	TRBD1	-	CSVRRGHQETQYF	TGCAGCGTTCGCAGGGGGCATCAAGAGACCCAGTACTTC
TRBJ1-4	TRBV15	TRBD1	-	CATEGQGREKLFF	TGTGCCACCGAGGGACAGGGGAGGGAAAAACTGTTTTTT
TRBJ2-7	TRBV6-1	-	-	CASTYRDPYEQYF	TGTGCCAGCACCTACAGGGATCCCTACGAGCAGTACTTC
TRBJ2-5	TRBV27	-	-	CASYSGAGTQYF	TGTGCCAGTTATTCAGGGGCAGGGACCCAGTACTTC
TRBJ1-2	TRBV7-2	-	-	CASSLAPGATSGYTF	TGTGCCAGCAGCTTAGCCCCGGGAGCGACGTCTGGCTACACCTTC
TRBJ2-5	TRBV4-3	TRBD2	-	CASSQERGGQETQYF	TGCGCCAGCAGCCAAGAGCGGGGGGGCCAAGAGACCCAGTACTTC
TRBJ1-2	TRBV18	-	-	CASSRRRQYGYTF	TGTGCCAGCTCACGACGTCGACAGTATGGCTACACCTTC
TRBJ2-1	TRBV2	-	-	CASLQGAIAGWNEQFF	TGTGCCAGCCTGCAGGGGGCCATAGCGGGCTGGAATGAGCAGTTCTTC
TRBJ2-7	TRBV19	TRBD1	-	CASSGTDSYEQYF	TGTGCCAGTAGTGGGACAGATTCCTACGAGCAGTACTTC
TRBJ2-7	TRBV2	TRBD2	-	CASSRGRGRSYEQYF	TGTGCCAGCTCCCGGGGACGCGGGAGGTCCTACGAGCAGTACTTC
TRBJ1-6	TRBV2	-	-	CASRQEGRAHF	TGTGCCAGCAGACAGGAGGGCAGGGCCCACTTT
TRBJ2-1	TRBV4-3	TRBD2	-	CASSQDSGGAYNEQFF	TGCGCCAGCAGCCAAGATAGCGGGGGGGCCTACAATGAGCAGTTCTTC
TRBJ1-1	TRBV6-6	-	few	CASSFPTGLNTEAFF	TGTGCCAGCAGTTTCCCGACAGGCTTGAACACTGAAGCTTTCTTT
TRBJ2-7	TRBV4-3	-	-	CASSQDRGLYEQYF	TGCGCCAGCAGCCAAGACAGGGGCCTATACGAGCAGTACTTC
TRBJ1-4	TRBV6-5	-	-	CASSYPPEKLFF	TGTGCCAGCAGTTATCCCCCGGAAAAACTGTTTTTT
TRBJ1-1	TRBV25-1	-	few	CASSDRAGNTEAFF	TGTGCCAGCAGTGATCGAGCGGGGAACACTGAAGCTTTCTTT
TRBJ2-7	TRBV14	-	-	CASSQANYEQYF	TGTGCCAGCAGCCAAGCAAATTACGAGCAGTACTTC
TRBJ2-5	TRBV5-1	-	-	CASSLRVLQETQYF	TGCGCCAGCAGCTTACGGGTCCTCCAAGAGACCCAGTACTTC
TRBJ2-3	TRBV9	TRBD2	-	CASSVTSGDTQYF	TGTGCCAGCAGCGTAACTAGCGGGGATACGCAGTATTTT
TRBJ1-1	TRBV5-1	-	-	CASSFQGRDTEAFF	TGCGCCAGCAGCTTCCAGGGGAGGGACACTGAAGCTTTCTTT
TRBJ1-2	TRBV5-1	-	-	CASSLVSVGARPGYTF	TGCGCCAGCAGCTTGGTGTCTGTGGGGGCGCGTCCCGGCTACACCTTC
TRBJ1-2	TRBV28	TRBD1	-	CASSLPPGQEGGYTF	TGTGCCAGCAGTCTCCCCCCGGGACAGGAAGGTGGCTACACCTTC
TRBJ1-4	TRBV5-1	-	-	CASSLLGQPRNEKLFF	TGCGCCAGCAGCTTGTTGGGGCAGCCTCGTAATGAAAAACTGTTTTTT